This T cell receptor beta chain appears in the sequencing data of a study of vaccination effects on CD4 cells after COVID-19. Pools of viral peptides were used by the ViraFEST assay to expand antigen-specific CD4+ T cells ahead of sequencing. CD4+ T cells were isolated after approximately 10 days of culture. Participants got two doses of BNT162b2 or mRNA-1273 vaccine. Assay used: immunoSEQ multiplex PCR; TCRdb lists only in-frame clones, some missing. In the table there are 30,000 or so clones, more than 60% of which are singletons. Germline V CDR1 and CDR2: SEHNR, FQNEAQ (reference sequence). The CDR3 loop spans 12 amino acids. The germline V and J ends were trimmed by 3 bases and 13 bases, with 13 bases remaining between them. Concerning this clone: Its antigen is unknown.

The source of this sequence is a human donor who received a COVID-19 vaccine. Here the sequenced sample was CD4+ T cells from PBMCs cultured with HCoV-NL63 spike peptides, taken after COVID-19 vaccination. The chain carries TRBV7-9 and TRBJ1-5; D is unclear. The CDR3 nucleotides read TGTGCCAGCAGCTTTGGATCGGATTTTCAGCATTTT. Its translation is CASSFGSDFQHF. The full variable domain, with the rest looked up from reference TRBV7-9 and TRBJ1-5, is DTGVSQNPRHKITKRGQNVTFRCDPISEHNRLYWYRQTLGQGPEFLTYFQNEAQLEKSRLLSDRFSAERPKGSFSTLEIQRTEQGDSAMYLCASSFGSDFQHFGDGTRLSIL.